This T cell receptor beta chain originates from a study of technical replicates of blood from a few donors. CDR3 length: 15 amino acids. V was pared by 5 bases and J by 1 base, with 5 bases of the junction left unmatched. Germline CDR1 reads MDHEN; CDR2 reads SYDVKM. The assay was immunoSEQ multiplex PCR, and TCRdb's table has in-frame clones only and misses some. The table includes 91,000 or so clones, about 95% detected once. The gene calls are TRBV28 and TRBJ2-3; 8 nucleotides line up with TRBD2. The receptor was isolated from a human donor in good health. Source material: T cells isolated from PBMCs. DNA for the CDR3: TGTGCCAGCAGTCCCCTACTAGCGGGCACAGATACGCAGTATTTT. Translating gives CASSPLLAGTDTQYF.